A selection of T cell receptor beta chains follows, all from one sample in a study of cytomegalovirus exposure and HLA in healthy donors. TCRdb's table, derived via immunoSEQ multiplex PCR, lists solely in-frame clones and lacks some. The repertoire holds about 89,000 clones, with around two thirds as singletons. The sequenced sample consisted of PBMCs. The receptors come from a male donor in good health and CMV-seronegative. The CDR3 runs from the conserved cysteine through the conserved F or W. Each record gives: V gene, clone size, J gene, D gene, CDR3 DNA, CDR3 protein. D genes are given only for firm matches. Only some rows state a clone size, as once, few, many or a class for expanded clones.

>TRBV30|-|TRBJ2-3|-
TGTGCCTGGACCGGGAGCGCGGATACGCAGTATTTT
CAWTGSADTQYF
>TRBV7-2|once|TRBJ2-5|-
TGTGCCAGCAGCCTAGACGCTAACGAGGTCGAGACCCAGTACTTC
CASSLDANEVETQYF
>TRBV29-1|once|TRBJ2-7|TRBD2
TGCAGCGTTGCGGGGACTAGCGGGAGGATTGACGAGCAGTACTTC
CSVAGTSGRIDEQYF
>TRBV27|few|TRBJ2-7|-
TGTGCCAGCAGTCCCGGACAGTCCTACGAGCAGTACTTC
CASSPGQSYEQYF
>TRBV6-1|once|TRBJ2-1|-
TGTGCCAGCAGTCTAAACCCTAAGTTCGGGCAGTTCTTC
CASSLNPKFGQFF
>TRBV5-1|-|TRBJ2-5|-
TGCGCCAGCAGCTTGGAGAGTCCAGGGGTATATGAGACCCAGTACTTC
CASSLESPGVYETQYF
>TRBV5-1|-|TRBJ1-2|TRBD1
TGCGCCAGCAGCTTGGCCGGGACAGGGGGCGGCTACACCTTC
CASSLAGTGGGYTF
>TRBV2|few|TRBJ2-1|TRBD1
TGTGCCAGCGAAGCCCCGGGACAGGCGAAATACAATGAGCAGTTCTTC
CASEAPGQAKYNEQFF
>TRBV9|-|TRBJ2-7|TRBD1
TGTGCCAGCAGCGTTCGGGACAGGTTCTACGAGCAGTACTTC
CASSVRDRFYEQYF
>TRBV9|-|TRBJ2-5|-
TGTGCCAGCAGCGTAGCCCAGCGAGAGACCCAGTACTTC
CASSVAQRETQYF
>TRBV6-1|-|TRBJ2-5|TRBD1
TGTGCCAGCATACGGGACAGGGGATCCCAAGAGACCCAGTACTTC
CASIRDRGSQETQYF
>TRBV27|-|TRBJ2-1|TRBD2
TGTGCCAGCAGGAGCGGGGGCAATGAGCAGTTCTTC
CASRSGGNEQFF
>TRBV4-1|-|TRBJ2-1|-
TGCGCCAGCAGCCAAGATCTGCGTGCTAAGCAGTTCTTC
CASSQDLRAKQFF
>TRBV4-3|-|TRBJ2-1|-
TGCGCCAGCAGCCAAGATAGAAACAGACAGTTCTTC
CASSQDRNRQFF
>TRBV10-3|once|TRBJ1-3|-
TGTGCCATCAGTGAGACAGGAAGCTCTGGAAACACCATATATTTT
CAISETGSSGNTIYF
>TRBV10-3|-|TRBJ1-1|-
TGTGCCATCAGGGGACAAGGGGCTCCGAACACTGAAGCTTTCTTT
CAIRGQGAPNTEAFF
>TRBV7-9|-|TRBJ2-1|TRBD1
TGTGCCAGCAGCTCGACAGGGAGCTCCTACAATGAGCAGTTCTTC
CASSSTGSSYNEQFF
>TRBV27|few|TRBJ2-1|TRBD2
TGTGCCAGCAGTTCCTGGACTAGCGGGAGTGGTGAGCAGTTCTTC
CASSSWTSGSGEQFF
>TRBV7-9|-|TRBJ2-1|TRBD2
TGTGCCAGCAGCTTAGTCAGCGGGAGGTTATACAATGAGCAGTTCTTC
CASSLVSGRLYNEQFF
>TRBV7-8|-|TRBJ2-1|TRBD2
TGTGCCAGCAGCTTGGCGCGAGGGACTAGCGGGAGGATCTCCTACAATGAGCAGTTCTTC
CASSLARGTSGRISYNEQFF
>TRBV7-3|-|TRBJ2-3|TRBD1
TGTGCCAGCAGCTCCTCTAGGGGGCTGGGAGATACGCAGTATTTT
CASSSSRGLGDTQYF
>TRBV27|-|TRBJ2-1|TRBD2
TGTGCCAGCAGTCCAGCGGGAGGGCCTTACAATGAGCAGTTCTTC
CASSPAGGPYNEQFF
>TRBV27|-|TRBJ1-1|-
TGTGCCGGCAGCTGGGCAGGTGGGACTGAAGCTTTCTTT
CAGSWAGGTEAFF
>TRBV11-2|-|TRBJ2-3|TRBD2
TGTGCCAGCAGGCGACTAGCGGGAGGAATTAGCACAGATACGCAGTATTTT
CASRRLAGGISTDTQYF
>TRBV27|-|TRBJ2-6|-
TGTGCCAGCAGTTTAATGGGACACCTTACCACCTCTGGGGCCAACGTCCTGACTTTC
CASSLMGHLTTSGANVLTF
>TRBV6-5|-|TRBJ1-2|TRBD1
TGTGCCAGCAGTTATACGACAGGGGATGGCTACACCTTC
CASSYTTGDGYTF
>TRBV9|-|TRBJ2-3|-
TGTGCCAGCAGCGCACGCCAGGCAGATACGCAGTATTTT
CASSARQADTQYF
>TRBV5-1|-|TRBJ2-7|TRBD2
TGCGCCAGCAGCAGGAGGACTAGCGGTTCCTACGAGCAGTACTTC
CASSRRTSGSYEQYF
>TRBV2|once|TRBJ2-1|TRBD2
TGTGCCAGCAGTGTTGCTAGCGGTGCGCAGTTCTTC
CASSVASGAQFF
>TRBV27|-|TRBJ2-7|-
TGTGCCAGCAGTTTGGGCAGGGCCAGCGAGCAGTACTTC
CASSLGRASEQYF
>TRBV19|-|TRBJ2-7|-
TGTGCCAGTAGGTCGCGGGACGGTTCCTACGAGCAGTACTTC
CASRSRDGSYEQYF
>TRBV28|few|TRBJ2-7|TRBD2
TGTGCCAGCAGTTTAATGGGGTTCCGGGGGGAGGACGAGCAGTACTTC
CASSLMGFRGEDEQYF
>TRBV13|-|TRBJ1-5|-
TGTGCCAGCAGCTCCGAACTTAATCAGCCCCAGCATTTT
CASSSELNQPQHF
>TRBV28|-|TRBJ1-2|-
TGTGCCAGCAGTCCCTACTCCCGACTCGATGGCTACACCTTC
CASSPYSRLDGYTF
>TRBV10-3|-|TRBJ1-2|-
TGTGCCATCAGGGGAACAGGGAGCGCCTATGGCTACACCTTC
CAIRGTGSAYGYTF
>TRBV19|-|TRBJ2-3|-
TGTGCCAGTAGTCCGGTCGGGGACACAGATACGCAGTATTTT
CASSPVGDTDTQYF
>TRBV15|-|TRBJ1-5|-
TGTGCCACCAGCAGAGATCGGGGGGAAAATCAGCCCCAGCATTTT
CATSRDRGENQPQHF
>TRBV7-9|few|TRBJ2-5|TRBD2
TGTGCCAGCAGCAAGACTAGCGGGAGGTACCAAGAGACCCAGTACTTC
CASSKTSGRYQETQYF
>TRBV28|-|TRBJ2-3|TRBD2
TGTGCCAGCTCCGGACTAGAACCCACAGATACGCAGTATTTT
CASSGLEPTDTQYF
>TRBV7-8|-|TRBJ2-7|-
TGTGCCAGCAGCCCAGGGGGGCAGGGGAGAAGGTACGAGCAGTACTTC
CASSPGGQGRRYEQYF